Following are 21 T cell receptor beta chains from one sample sequenced in a study of blood T cell repertoires in COVID-19. Sequencing was performed with immunoSEQ multiplex PCR; in TCRdb, only in-frame clones are kept and a portion is missing. In the table there are 180,000 or so clones, roughly 84% of which are singletons. The sequenced sample was peripheral blood. All receptors derive from a human donor with acute or convalescent COVID-19. The donor label of this sample is uncertain.

The rearrangement uses TRBV6-5 and TRBJ1-3; a possible D gene is TRBD1 (6 bases). V lost 7 bases, J lost 4 bases, and 17 bases lay in between. CDR3 length: 15 amino acids. Germline lookup yields CDR1 MNHEY and CDR2 SVGAGI. Here the CDR3 DNA reads TGTGCCAGCACCGCGGACAGCGAGGGCGGAAACACCATATATTTT. It is translated as CASTADSEGGNTIYF.

The rearrangement uses TRBV2 and TRBJ2-2; 10 positions agree with TRBD2. Trimming removed 6 bases from V and 4 bases from J; junction bases left unmatched: 11. CDR3 length: 17 residues. Germline CDR1 reads SNHLY; CDR2 reads FYNNEI. The CDR3 nucleotides are TGTGCCAGCAGAGGATCCCGGCTAGCGGGGGCCACCGGGGAGCTGTTTTTT. This translates into CASRGSRLAGATGELFF.

The chain has TRBV3-1 (or the pseudogene TRBV3-2) and TRBJ2-2; tentatively, D is TRBD2 (7 bases). The germline V gene encodes CDR1 LGHDT and CDR2 YNNKEL (reference sequence). This CDR3 is built from 13 residues. With 8 bases removed from V and 6 bases from J, the gap between germline ends came to 13 bases. CDR3 region: CASGGATAGELFF. The CDR3 DNA reads as TGTGCCAGCGGGGGGGCTACCGCCGGGGAGCTGTTTTTT.

This clone was seen more than once but under ten times. The chain employs TRBV5-1 and TRBJ1-1; a weak D match, TRBD1 (5 bases). Germline CDR1 is SGHRS and CDR2 is YFSETQ. Trimming took 4 bases from V and 0 from J, leaving 7 bases between them. The CDR3 contains 13 residues. CDR3 amino acids: CASSKDMNTEAFF. CDR3 DNA sequence: TGCGCCAGCAGCAAGGACATGAACACTGAAGCTTTCTTT.

This rearrangement joins TRBV5-1 to TRBJ1-3; no clear D. The germline V gene has CDR1 SGHRS and CDR2 YFSETQ. The CDR3 length is 13 residues. V was shortened by 0 bases and J by 4 bases, with 5 bases between the two germline ends. For the CDR3, the DNA is TGCGCCAGCAGCTTGGGAGCAGGAAACACCATATATTTT. As protein: CASSLGAGNTIYF.

The chain has TRBV7-2 and TRBJ2-7; 9 bases align to TRBD1. Trimming removed 5 bases from V and 3 bases from J; junction bases left unmatched: 11. CDR1 and CDR2 (germline): SGHTA, FQGNSA. The CDR3 loop spans 16 amino acids. CDR3 in DNA: TGTGCCAGCAGCCCCCAGACAGGGGGAAGTTTCTACGAGCAGTACTTC. It yields the protein CASSPQTGGSFYEQYF. The entire variable domain, with the rest obtained from reference TRBV7-2 and TRBJ2-7, is as follows: GAGVSQSPSNKVTEKGKDVELRCDPISGHTALYWYRQSLGQGLEFLIYFQGNSAPDKSGLPSDRFSAERTGGSVSTLTIQRTQQEDSAVYLCASSPQTGGSFYEQYFGPGTRLTVT.

This clone was picked up one time. The rearrangement links TRBV28 to TRBJ2-1, with 9 positions matching TRBD2. CDR1 is MDHEN, CDR2 SYDVKM, per germline. V lost 10 bases to trimming and J lost 8 bases; unmatched junction nucleotides: 15. This CDR3 region has 15 residues. CDR3 in amino acids: CATMGELAGRYEQFF. CDR3 DNA: TGTGCCACCATGGGGGAGCTAGCGGGAAGGTATGAGCAGTTCTTC.

The chain is built from TRBV7-3 and TRBJ1-3; D gene ambiguous. V shed 5 bases and J shed 7 bases, with 12 bases lying between them. CDR1 and CDR2 (germline): SGHTA, FQGTGA. The CDR3 consists of 13 residues. Written as DNA, the CDR3 is TGTGCCAGCAGCGAGGGTATCGGCAACACCATATATTTT. Translation: CASSEGIGNTIYF.

This sequence joins TRBV27 and TRBJ2-7; 9 nucleotides line up with TRBD1. Germline-derived CDR1 and CDR2 are MNHEY and SMNVEV (reference sequence). This CDR3 contains 16 residues. The V gene end was trimmed by 2 bases and the J gene end by 0 bases; junction bases not matched to a gene: 5. CDR3 nucleotides: TGTGCCAGCAGTTTAGGTCGGGACAGGGACTCCTACGAGCAGTACTTC. Its protein product is CASSLGRDRDSYEQYF.

The chain employs TRBV5-1 and TRBJ2-7; 7 positions match TRBD2. With V trimmed by 7 bases and J by 4 bases, 2 bases remained unmatched. The length of the CDR3 is 11 residues. CDR1 SGHRS and CDR2 YFSETQ come from the germline V gene. The CDR3, as DNA: TGCGCCAGCGGGGAGGGGTACGAGCAGTACTTC. Translation gives CASGEGYEQYF.

This clone was recorded once. This sequence joins TRBV2 and TRBJ2-7; 9 bases fit TRBD2. The germline gives CDR1 SNHLY, CDR2 FYNNEI. The CDR3 is made up of 14 amino acids. With V trimmed by 2 bases and J by 2 bases, 1 base remained unmatched. CDR3 residues: CASSEQRGAYEQYF. Here the CDR3 DNA reads TGTGCCAGCAGTGAACAGCGGGGGGCCTACGAGCAGTACTTC.

The CDR3 DNA is TGCGCCAGCAGGCCGGGGTACAGAGCTTATAATTCACCCCTCCACTTT. This gives the protein CASRPGYRAYNSPLHF. The chain recombines TRBV5-1 with TRBJ1-6; D is undetermined. The germline V gene encodes CDR1 SGHRS and CDR2 YFSETQ. Trimming pared 5 bases from V and 4 bases from J, leaving 16 bases between. CDR3 length equals 16 residues.

The chain uses TRBV18 and TRBJ2-3; no definite D call. CDR1 is KGHSH, CDR2 LQKENI, per germline. V was cut by 6 bases and J by 3 bases, with 4 bases left in between. The CDR3 loop spans 11 amino acids. The CDR3 region is CASSPTDTQYF. The CDR3 coding sequence is TGTGCCAGCTCCCCGACAGATACGCAGTATTTT.

As concerns this clone: Other DNA sequences in the same sample also yield this CDR3. The chain recombines TRBV5-1 with TRBJ2-1, with TRBD2 matching 9 bases. This CDR3 is 15 amino acids long. Per the germline V gene, CDR1 is SGHRS and CDR2 is YFSETQ. The V gene end was trimmed by 0 bases and the J gene end by 7 bases; junction bases not matched to a gene: 5. The CDR3 coding sequence is TGCGCCAGCAGCTTGGGGAGCGGGGGGACTAATGAGCAGTTCTTC. Protein product: CASSLGSGGTNEQFF.

This chain uses TRBV7-8 with TRBJ2-3; 11 bases match TRBD2. Germline loops: CDR1 SGHVS, CDR2 FQNEAQ. The CDR3 extends over 16 amino acids. V trimming: 5 bases; J trimming: 5 bases; junction bases outside the gene matches: 9. The CDR3 here is CASSPVLAGGGDTQYF. CDR3 nucleotides: TGTGCCAGCAGCCCTGTGCTAGCGGGAGGAGGAGATACGCAGTATTTT.

The chain carries TRBV19 and TRBJ2-1; 12 bases map to TRBD2. Germline lookup yields CDR1 LNHDA and CDR2 SQIVND (reference sequence). J was trimmed by 3 bases and V by 5 bases; bases with no gene match: 2. This CDR3 contains 15 residues. The CDR3 nucleotides are TGTGCCAGTAGTCAGACTAGCGGGGGCTACAATGAGCAGTTCTTC. This gives the protein CASSQTSGGYNEQFF.

This sequence joins TRBV6-2 or TRBV6-3 and TRBJ2-3; 7 bases line up with TRBD1. V lost 5 bases to trimming and J lost 4 bases; unmatched junction nucleotides: 9. Looked up from germline, CDR1 is MNHEY and CDR2 is SVGEGT. The CDR3 has 15 residues. CDR3: CASSQPTGIADTQYF. The DNA for the CDR3 is TGTGCCAGCAGTCAACCGACAGGGATAGCAGATACGCAGTATTTT.

The genes are TRBV19 and TRBJ1-2, with unresolved D. Trimming took off 10 bases at V and 0 bases at J, with 9 bases between the two ends. The CDR3 runs to 12 residues. CDR1 is LNHDA, CDR2 SQIVND, per germline (reference sequence). CDR3 DNA: TGTGCCACACAGCAACCTAACTATGGCTACACCTTC. Protein product: CATQQPNYGYTF.

V is TRBV11-3 and J is TRBJ2-1; D call uncertain. CDR1 is SGHNT and CDR2 is YENEEA in the germline V gene. The V end was cut by 0 bases, the J end by 4 bases, with 4 bases between. This CDR3 is built from 13 residues. The CDR3 sequence: CASSLDSYNEQFF. The CDR3 DNA is TGTGCCAGCAGCTTAGACTCGTACAATGAGCAGTTCTTC.

V gene TRBV7-9 combines with J gene TRBJ2-3; the D is unclear. The CDR3 length is 12 residues. V was trimmed by 4 bases and J by 6 bases, leaving 8 bases between them. Per germline, CDR1 SEHNR and CDR2 FQNEAQ (reference sequence). Written as DNA, the CDR3 is TGTGCCAGCAGCTCGACAACGGATACGCAGTATTTT. Translated, it gives CASSSTTDTQYF.

This clone was detected only once. The chain recombines TRBV5-1 with TRBJ2-5; TRBD1 aligns across 10 bases. Germline trimming cut 4 bases from V and 3 bases from J; bases unmatched to any gene: 6. Germline-derived CDR1 and CDR2 are SGHRS and YFSETQ. The CDR3 length is 15 residues. CDR3 DNA sequence: TGCGCCAGCAGCAAGACAGGGGGCAGGGAAGAGACCCAGTACTTC. Translation: CASSKTGGREETQYF.